These 13 T cell receptor beta chains originate from one sample sequenced in a study of blood T cells in healthy people across ages. Through a sample-barcoded 5' primer and a J-beta primer mix, a second PCR was run for about 6 to 11 cycles. Each CDR3 protein is one row after TCRdb ran MiXCR on the 5' RACE reads. The sample has almost 800,000 distinct CDR3 sequences; over 45% are singletons. Sequencing was carried out using blood. The origin of the receptors is a man younger than 40 in good health.

This clonotype was counted between two and nine times. V and J are TRBV20-1 and TRBJ2-3, with 7 bases identical to TRBD2. The V and J ends lost 0 bases and 6 bases, in that order; junction bases with no gene match: 12. Germline CDR1 is DFQATT and CDR2 is SNEGSKA (reference sequence). This CDR3 comprises 16 residues. This CDR3 reads CSARDEPGRPRDTQYF. CDR3 in DNA: TGCAGTGCTAGAGACGAACCCGGGAGGCCTCGTGATACGCAGTATTTT.

This clonotype appeared a few times. The genes are TRBV20-1 and TRBJ2-7; possible D gene TRBD1, 6 bases. The CDR3 consists of 13 residues. The germline V gene has CDR1 DFQATT and CDR2 SNEGSKA (reference sequence). V was clipped by 3 bases and J by 0 bases, with 9 bases between them. CDR3: CSARADSSYEQYF. CDR3 nucleotides: TGCAGTGCTAGGGCGGACAGCTCCTACGAGCAGTACTTC.

The chain links TRBV7-9 to TRBJ1-1, with D possibly TRBD1 on 5 matching bases. CDR1 is SEHNR, CDR2 FQNEAQ, per germline (reference sequence). The CDR3 length is 13 residues. The V end lost 6 bases, the J end lost 3 bases, and 11 bases lay between the germline ends. This CDR3 is CASRMTVDTEAFF. Here the CDR3 DNA reads TGTGCCAGCAGAATGACAGTCGACACTGAAGCTTTCTTT.

The V call is TRBV20-1, the J call TRBJ2-7; tentative D call: TRBD2 (5 bases). The V end was cut by 6 bases, the J end by 5 bases, with 11 bases between. The CDR3 totals 11 residues. CDR1 and CDR2 (germline): DFQATT, SNEGSKA (reference sequence). The CDR3 DNA sequence: TGCAGTGCAACTAGGTACCACGAGCAGTACTTC. Residues: CSATRYHEQYF.

This chain links TRBV24-1 with TRBJ2-1, with D unclear. This CDR3 region has 12 residues. CDR1 KGHDR and CDR2 SFDVKD come from the germline V gene. Trimming shortened V by 5 bases and J by 5 bases, and 6 bases separated the two germline ends. DNA for the CDR3: TGTGCCACCAGTGGCTCAAACAATGAGCAGTTCTTC. It specifies CATSGSNNEQFF.

DNA of the CDR3: TGTGCCAGCAGCTTATCTTTTACAGTAGGCTATGGCTACACCTTC. This translates into CASSLSFTVGYGYTF. The chain recombines TRBV7-2 with TRBJ1-2, with D uncertain. In germline, CDR1 is SGHTA, CDR2 FQGNSA. This CDR3 has 15 residues. Trimming removed 2 bases from V and 4 bases from J, with 14 bases in between.

The chain recombines TRBV20-1 with TRBJ1-1; TRBD1 is a possible D gene (5 bases). CDR3 length: 13 amino acids. V lost 1 base and J 2 bases, leaving 8 bases between the germline ends. The germline V gene encodes CDR1 DFQATT and CDR2 SNEGSKA (reference sequence). The CDR3, as DNA: TGCAGTGCTAGAGTCGGGGGAAACACTGAAGCTTTCTTT. Translation: CSARVGGNTEAFF.

As for this clonotype: One end of the junction does not line up with germline, which may come from a read error. This chain joins TRBV6-5 and TRBJ2-1; 9 bases line up with TRBD1. CDR1 is MNHEY and CDR2 is SVGAGI in the germline V gene. The CDR3 contains 18 residues. CDR3 in amino acids: CAGSYARPLQGARETQFF. CDR3 DNA: TGTGCCGGCAGTTACGCGCGGCCCCTACAGGGGGCTCGGGAGACCCAGTTCTTC.

The chain couples TRBV6-1 to TRBJ1-6; no clear D. This CDR3 region has 16 residues. V lost 3 bases, J lost 6 bases, and 15 bases lay in between. In germline, CDR1 is MNHNS, CDR2 SASEGT. CDR3 DNA: TGTGCCAGCAGTGATTCCCCCCTGAGCCCTAATTCACCCCTCCACTTT. It is translated as CASSDSPLSPNSPLHF.

The chain joins TRBV3-1 to TRBJ1-6, with 10 bases that match TRBD1. With V trimmed by 6 bases and J by 6 bases, 11 bases remained unmatched. This CDR3 contains 17 residues. Germline V CDR1 and CDR2: LGHDT, YNNKEL (reference sequence). CDR3 nucleotide sequence: TGTGCCAGCAGTGCCGGGACAGGGGCACCAATTAATTCACCCCTCCACTTT. Residues: CASSAGTGAPINSPLHF.

The rearrangement joins TRBV3-1 to TRBJ2-6; D ambiguous. This CDR3 has 14 residues. Trimming cost V 5 bases and J 4 bases, with 9 bases left between them. Germline lookup yields CDR1 LGHDT and CDR2 YNNKEL (reference sequence). Here the CDR3 DNA reads TGTGCCAGCAGCTCCGATGAGGGGGCCAACGTCCTGACTTTC. Amino acid sequence: CASSSDEGANVLTF.

This clonotype was recorded at least ten times. This chain joins TRBV7-9 and TRBJ2-1, with no clear D. V dropped 5 bases and J dropped 2 bases, with 19 bases sitting between them. The CDR3 sequence is 17 residues long. CDR1 SEHNR and CDR2 FQNEAQ come from the germline V gene (reference sequence). CDR3 DNA sequence: TGTGCCAGCAGCCCCCCAACGACCGTAGGGACCTACAATGAGCAGTTCTTC. Protein: CASSPPTTVGTYNEQFF. The full variable domain, rest sourced from reference TRBV7-9 and TRBJ2-1, is DTGVSQNPRHKITKRGQNVTFRCDPISEHNRLYWYRQTLGQGPEFLTYFQNEAQLEKSRLLSDRFSAERPKGSFSTLEIQRTEQGDSAMYLCASSPPTTVGTYNEQFFGPGTRLTVL.

This chain connects TRBV20-1 to TRBJ2-5; the D gene is possibly TRBD2 (5 bases). The J call may not be correct, given that the DNA end is closer to TRBJ2-7. CDR3 size: 13 residues. Germline V CDR1 and CDR2: DFQATT, SNEGSKA (reference sequence). The CDR3 bases are TGCAGTGCTGAGACACTAGTTATCGACGAGCAGTACTTC. Translated, it gives CSAETLVIDEQYF.